The rows below give T cell receptor beta chains drawn from one sample of a study of CD4+ T cells in melanoma. Sequenced by immunoSEQ multiplex PCR; TCRdb stores in-frame clones only, minus some. The sample has around 110,000 clones, around 93% seen once. The source material was peripheral blood. Receptor source: a human donor with melanoma. Both conserved end residues are part of each CDR3. A D gene is named only where the DNA matches it firmly. Expanded clones get a size class; other rows say once, few or many, or leave the size out.

D	size	J	V	DNA	CDR3
TRBD2	.	TRBJ2-3	TRBV5-1	TGCGCCAGCAGCGGCGCCGGGACTAGCGCATGGGATACGCAGTATTTT	CASSGAGTSAWDTQYF
.	.	TRBJ1-2	TRBV5-6	TGTGCCAGCAGCTTGGGTGGCAGGGGTTATGGCTACACCTTC	CASSLGGRGYGYTF
.	.	TRBJ2-2	TRBV19	TGTGCCAGTAGTAGACCGAGGGTCCCCGGGGAGCTGTTTTTT	CASSRPRVPGELFF
.	.	TRBJ2-3	TRBV7-3	TGTGCCAGCAGCTTTCAGGGAAGGAATACGCAGTATTTT	CASSFQGRNTQYF
.	.	TRBJ2-7	TRBV11-2	TGTGCCAGCAGCTTGGGTGGGCCATCCTACGAGCAGTACTTC	CASSLGGPSYEQYF
TRBD2	.	TRBJ2-3	TRBV29-1	TGCAGCGTTGTTCGAGCGGGAGGGGTAGATACGCAGTATTTT	CSVVRAGGVDTQYF
.	.	TRBJ1-5	TRBV5-1	TGCGCCAGCAGCCCGAGGGGGGGGCCCAATCAGCCCCAGCATTTT	CASSPRGGPNQPQHF
.	once	TRBJ2-3	TRBV5-5	TGTGCCAGCAGCCCACAAAGACAACACCGAGCTAGCACAGATACGCAGTATTTT	CASSPQRQHRASTDTQYF
.	.	TRBJ1-1	TRBV7-2	TGTGCCAGCAGCTTAGGCGGGGGCGACACTGAAGCTTTCTTT	CASSLGGGDTEAFF
.	once	TRBJ1-5	TRBV19	TGTGCCCTCCCTAGGGCTCAGCCCCAGCATTTT	CALPRAQPQHF
.	.	TRBJ1-4	TRBV6-1	TGTGCCAGCAGTGATGCGCAGGCGAATAATGAAAAACTGTTTTTT	CASSDAQANNEKLFF
.	.	TRBJ2-2	TRBV7-9	TGTGCCAGCAGGTTGACGGGGTCCGGGGAGCTGTTTTTT	CASRLTGSGELFF
.	once	TRBJ2-3	TRBV6-6	TGTGCCAGCACCCCCCCGGTAGGAGATACGCAGTATTTT	CASTPPVGDTQYF
.	.	TRBJ2-7	TRBV5-1	TGCGCCAGCAGCTTCCAGGGAAACTACGAGCAGTACTTC	CASSFQGNYEQYF
TRBD2	.	TRBJ2-3	TRBV18	TGTGCCAGCTCACTCGGGGGGACAGATACGCAGTATTTT	CASSLGGTDTQYF
.	once	TRBJ1-5	TRBV6-5	TGTGCCAGCAGGACGGACGAAGGTCAGCCCCAGCATTTT	CASRTDEGQPQHF
.	.	TRBJ1-5	TRBV6-1	TGTGCCAGCAGTGAAAGTAGGACGGGCAATCAGCCCCAGCATTTT	CASSESRTGNQPQHF
.	.	TRBJ1-3	TRBV2	TGTGCCAGCAGTGGGTCTGGCTCCATATATTTT	CASSGSGSIYF
.	.	TRBJ1-5	TRBV28	TGTGCCAGCAGTTTATCCCGCCTGGGGGTTAGCAATCAGCCCCAGCATTTT	CASSLSRLGVSNQPQHF
TRBD2	few	TRBJ2-3	TRBV7-9	TGTGCCAGCAGCTTACTGGCGGGGGGGATAGATACGCAGTATTTT	CASSLLAGGIDTQYF
TRBD1	.	TRBJ2-7	TRBV28	TGTGCCAGCAGTTTAGGCGGCGCCCAGGGGGACGAGCAGTACTTC	CASSLGGAQGDEQYF
.	once	TRBJ2-5	TRBV27	TGTGCCAGCAGGGGTTTCTCGGAGTCTTTAGAGACCCAGTACTTC	CASRGFSESLETQYF
.	.	TRBJ1-5	TRBV4-1	TGCGCCAGCAGCCGTCAGGTTGGCAATCAGCCCCAGCATTTT	CASSRQVGNQPQHF